The next 29 T cell receptor beta chains were all read from a single sample in a study of control samples from healthy donors and cancer patients. The table came from immunoSEQ multiplex PCR; TCRdb's copy has only in-frame clones and leaves some out. The sample comprises about 160,000 clones, approximately 96% of which are singletons, and 1% rests with the top ten. Sequenced: blood. These receptors all stem from a woman aged 25 to 39 in good health.

The V and J genes are TRBV18 and TRBJ1-5; maybe TRBD1 (6 bases). The CDR3 is made up of 15 amino acids. Germline V gene lookup returns CDR1 KGHSH and CDR2 LQKENI. Trimming pared 4 bases from V and 6 bases from J, leaving 16 bases between. The CDR3 spells CASSRARGSGQPQHF. The CDR3 DNA follows: TGTGCCAGCTCACGCGCCAGGGGAAGCGGTCAGCCCCAGCATTTT.

This clone has only one observation. The genes are TRBV6-6 and TRBJ2-1, with TRBD2 matching over 8 bases. Per germline, CDR1 MNHNY and CDR2 SVGAGI (reference sequence). Trimming cost V 5 bases and J 7 bases; bases outside gene matches: 7. This CDR3 contains 14 residues. The DNA for the CDR3 is TGTGCCAGCAGTGGGGCGAGCGGGAGTAATGAGCAGTTCTTC. Amino acids: CASSGASGSNEQFF.

The rearrangement links TRBV18 to TRBJ2-2, with a possible D match to TRBD1 (5 bases). The CDR3 sequence is 16 residues long. Germline values: CDR1 KGHSH, CDR2 LQKENI. V lost 7 bases, J lost 1 base, and 16 bases lay in between. CDR3 in amino acids: CASLPGTGRNTGELFF. The CDR3 nucleotides read TGTGCCAGCTTACCTGGAACAGGAAGGAACACCGGGGAGCTGTTTTTT.

This clone was counted between two and nine times. This chain connects TRBV6-1 to TRBJ2-1, with 7 bases fitting TRBD2. Germline lookup yields CDR1 MNHNS and CDR2 SASEGT. V trimming: 2 bases; J trimming: 2 bases; junction bases outside the gene matches: 6. This CDR3 contains 16 residues. CDR3 region: CASSETVGGAYNEQFF. CDR3 coding DNA: TGTGCCAGCAGTGAAACCGTGGGGGGGGCCTACAATGAGCAGTTCTTC.

This clone was recorded once. The chain recombines TRBV28 with TRBJ2-3; possibly TRBD1 or TRBD2 for D (5 bases each). V lost 6 bases and J lost 4, with 14 bases in between. Germline CDR1 MDHEN, CDR2 SYDVKM. The CDR3 length is 14 residues. The CDR3 nucleotides read TGTGCCAGCAGGACTCCTATGGGGGCAGATACGCAGTATTTT. This gives the protein CASRTPMGADTQYF.

Only one count was recorded for this clone. V usage is TRBV5-6 and J usage is TRBJ1-2; a possible D gene is TRBD1 (5 bases). The CDR3 contains 14 residues. The V end was cut by 4 bases, the J end by 4 bases, with 14 bases between. The germline CDR1 and CDR2 sequences are SGHDT and YYEEEE. The CDR3 region is CASSPSGTSYGYTF. In DNA form, the CDR3 reads TGTGCCAGCAGCCCCTCCGGGACTTCCTATGGCTACACCTTC.

The chain combines TRBV14 with TRBJ2-2; D possibly matches TRBD1 or TRBD2 (6 bases each). Germline values: CDR1 SGHDN, CDR2 FVKESK. V lost 1 base, J lost 7 bases, and 13 bases lay in between. There are 15 residues in the CDR3. The CDR3 region is CASSQVGGPDGELFF. The CDR3 DNA sequence: TGTGCCAGCAGCCAAGTTGGGGGGCCCGACGGGGAGCTGTTTTTT.

For the CDR3, the DNA is TGTGCCAGCAGCGTCGGGACTTCTTACGAGCAGTACTTC. Its protein is CASSVGTSYEQYF. The rearrangement uses TRBV6-5 and TRBJ2-7; D is possibly TRBD2 (6 bases). V was shortened by 6 bases and J by 4 bases, with 13 bases between the two germline ends. CDR3 length equals 13 residues. Per the germline V gene, CDR1 is MNHEY and CDR2 is SVGAGI.

In the case of this clone: A junction end diverges from the germline sequence, so it may reflect a read error. V is TRBV5-1 and J is TRBJ2-5; TRBD1 aligns across 9 bases. This CDR3 is built from 16 residues. Looked up from germline, CDR1 is SGHRS and CDR2 is YFSETQ. For the CDR3, the DNA is TGCGCCAGCAGCCCCGGGACAGGGACGTTCCCAGAGGCCCAGTACTTC. It specifies CASSPGTGTFPEAQYF.

The rearrangement joins TRBV7-6 to TRBJ1-1; no clear D gene. From germline, CDR1 is SGHVS and CDR2 FNYEAQ. V dropped 2 bases and J dropped 5 bases, with 9 bases sitting between them. This CDR3 comprises 13 residues. DNA of the CDR3: TGTGCCAGCAGCTTAACCCCTGGGACTGAAGCTTTCTTT. Residues: CASSLTPGTEAFF.

The rearrangement uses TRBV25-1 and TRBJ1-2, with D maybe TRBD1 (6 bases). Germline V gene data show CDR1 as MGHDK and CDR2 as SYGVNS. The V and J ends lost 0 bases and 8 bases respectively, with 13 bases between them. The CDR3 has 14 residues. The CDR3 protein is CASSEYGWTDGYTF. The CDR3 DNA reads as TGTGCCAGCAGTGAATATGGATGGACAGACGGCTACACCTTC.

This chain uses TRBV20-1 with TRBJ1-4; D might be TRBD1 (5 bases). Trimming took 3 bases from V and 4 from J, leaving 15 bases between them. Germline V gene sequence: CDR1 DFQATT, CDR2 SNEGSKA (reference sequence). The CDR3 has 15 residues. The CDR3: CSASRQTGHNEKLFF. CDR3 DNA: TGCAGTGCTAGTAGGCAGACGGGGCATAATGAAAAACTGTTTTTT.

The chain has TRBV29-1 and TRBJ2-7, with D possibly TRBD2 on 6 matching bases. The CDR3 is 12 amino acids. The V gene's germline CDR1 is SQVTM and CDR2 ANQGSEA. The V end was cut by 5 bases, the J end by 4 bases, with 12 bases between. CDR3 nucleotide sequence: TGCAGCGTTCCGGGGGACCTTTACGAGCAGTACTTC. Residues: CSVPGDLYEQYF.

The chain combines TRBV28 with TRBJ1-5, with a weak D call TRBD1 (6 bases). Germline CDR1 MDHEN, CDR2 SYDVKM. This CDR3 is 13 amino acids long. The V and J ends lost 11 bases and 2 bases respectively, with 13 bases between them. The CDR3 region has the DNA TGTGCCTTTTCCCGACAGGGCAATCAGCCCCAGCATTTT. Its translation: CAFSRQGNQPQHF.

The genes are TRBV19 and TRBJ1-6; D perhaps matches TRBD1 (5 bases). Germline CDR1 is LNHDA and CDR2 is SQIVND (reference sequence). This CDR3 is built from 14 residues. The V gene lost 3 bases and the J gene lost 10 bases, with 13 bases spanning the gap. The CDR3 nucleotides read TGTGCCAGTAGTATGGGGACCTCAGAGTCACCCCTCCACTTT. It translates to CASSMGTSESPLHF.

V gene TRBV6-5 combines with J gene TRBJ2-7, with unresolved D. Germline CDR1 and CDR2: MNHEY and SVGAGI. Trimming took off 7 bases at V and 6 bases at J, with 10 bases between the two ends. This CDR3 has 11 residues. CDR3 bases: TGTGCCAGCACCGCGGTGGGCGAGCAGTACTTC. This sequence encodes CASTAVGEQYF.

The rearrangement links TRBV7-6 to TRBJ2-6; 8 nucleotides align to TRBD1. CDR1 SGHVS and CDR2 FNYEAQ come from the germline V gene. CDR3 size: 17 residues. For the CDR3, the DNA is TGTGGCTCACGTGGAGGACAGGGAGGCTCTGGGGCCAACGTCCTGACTTTC. It is translated as CGSRGGQGGSGANVLTF. Together with reference TRBV7-6 and TRBJ2-6, the CDR3 gives the full variable domain: GAGVSQSPRYKVTKRGQDVALRCDPISGHVSLYWYRQALGQGPEFLTYFNYEAQQDKSGLPNDRFSAERPEGSISTLTIQRTEQRDSAMYRCGSRGGQGGSGANVLTFGAGSRLTVL.

This clone has only one observation. The genes are TRBV3-1 (or the pseudogene TRBV3-2) and TRBJ1-1; TRBD1 is a possible D gene (6 bases). Germline V gives CDR1 LGHDT, CDR2 YNNKEL (reference sequence). Trimming left V 0 bases short and J 0 bases short, with 11 bases between. This CDR3 spans 16 amino acids. This CDR3 reads CASSQDPDSLNTEAFF. The CDR3, as DNA: TGTGCCAGCAGCCAAGACCCGGACAGCCTGAACACTGAAGCTTTCTTT.

This chain links TRBV18 with TRBJ2-3; tentative D call: TRBD2 (5 bases). The CDR3 runs 15 residues. Trimming removed 6 bases at V and 0 bases at J, with 13 bases between. The germline gives CDR1 KGHSH, CDR2 LQKENI. This CDR3 reads CASSRTAASTDTQYF. Here the CDR3 DNA reads TGTGCCAGCTCGAGGACTGCGGCTAGCACAGATACGCAGTATTTT.

The gene calls are TRBV20-1 and TRBJ2-1, with D tentatively TRBD2 (5 bases). The CDR3 totals 17 residues. Per the germline V gene, CDR1 is DFQATT and CDR2 is SNEGSKA (reference sequence). Trimming removed 3 bases from V and 0 bases from J, with 18 bases in between. The CDR3 loop is CSASRSGDQSSYNEQFF. The CDR3 DNA sequence: TGCAGTGCTAGTAGATCCGGGGATCAGAGCTCCTACAATGAGCAGTTCTTC.

The rearrangement links TRBV4-1 to TRBJ2-1; no firm D call. Germline CDR1 reads MGHRA; CDR2 reads YSYEKL. There are 12 residues in the CDR3. Trimming removed 0 bases at V and 10 bases at J, with 7 bases between. The CDR3 is CASSQEIGEQFF. CDR3 coding DNA: TGCGCCAGCAGCCAAGAGATCGGGGAGCAGTTCTTC.

This chain uses TRBV6-5 with TRBJ1-3; D is uncertain. V lost 6 bases to trimming and J lost 2 bases, with 8 bases between them. The V gene's germline CDR1 is MNHEY and CDR2 SVGAGI. The CDR3 has 13 residues. CDR3 in DNA: TGTGCCAGCAGAGGCCAGACTGGAAACACCATATATTTT. This sequence encodes CASRGQTGNTIYF.

This chain uses TRBV4-1 with TRBJ2-1, with 10 bases lining up with TRBD2. The germline V gene encodes CDR1 MGHRA and CDR2 YSYEKL. The V and J ends lost 2 bases and 4 bases, in that order; junction bases with no gene match: 5. This CDR3 is 16 amino acids long. CDR3 protein: CASSQLAGVSYNEQFF. The CDR3 bases are TGCGCCAGCAGCCAACTAGCGGGAGTATCATACAATGAGCAGTTCTTC.

V usage is TRBV11-2 and J usage is TRBJ2-7; D unresolved. Trimming removed 5 bases at V and 3 bases at J, with 2 bases between. Germline lookup yields CDR1 SGHAT and CDR2 FQNNGV. The CDR3 loop spans 10 amino acids. The CDR3 coding sequence is TGTGCCAGCAGCGACTACGAGCAGTACTTC. It specifies CASSDYEQYF.

This clone was counted a few times. The V gene is TRBV2, the J gene TRBJ2-7; 8 bases align to TRBD1. Germline trimming cut 2 bases from V and 1 base from J; bases unmatched to any gene: 4. The CDR3 consists of 15 residues. CDR1 is SNHLY and CDR2 is FYNNEI in the germline V gene. As DNA, the CDR3 is TGTGCCAGCAGTGAATGGGGGACAGGATCCTACGAGCAGTACTTC. Translating it yields CASSEWGTGSYEQYF.

The V and J genes are TRBV4-2 and TRBJ2-3; no clear D gene. Trimming shortened V by 0 bases and J by 3 bases, and 7 bases separated the two germline ends. Germline-derived CDR1 and CDR2 are LGHNA and YNFKEQ. The CDR3 consists of 14 residues. Here the CDR3 reads CASSQDRNTDTQYF. DNA of the CDR3: TGTGCCAGCAGCCAAGATCGGAATACAGATACGCAGTATTTT.

This chain's CDR3 is CASSLSGGPNTGELFF. In DNA form, the CDR3 reads TGTGCCAGCAGCCTCTCGGGGGGACCAAACACCGGGGAGCTGTTTTTT. The gene calls are TRBV5-6 and TRBJ2-2; 7 nucleotides match TRBD2. CDR3 length: 16 amino acids. Germline loops: CDR1 SGHDT, CDR2 YYEEEE. V dropped 4 bases and J dropped 2; count of bases not matched to a gene: 8.

This chain joins TRBV7-8 and TRBJ1-6; a possible D gene is TRBD1 (5 bases). V gave up 3 bases and J gave up 10 bases, with 19 bases separating them. This CDR3 is built from 16 residues. Germline CDR1 is SGHVS and CDR2 is FQNEAQ. The CDR3 DNA sequence: TGTGCCAGCAGCTTGTCCCTGGGCGAGGGGTTGTCACCCCTCCACTTT. Amino acids: CASSLSLGEGLSPLHF. The full variable domain, its missing parts supplied by reference TRBV7-8 and TRBJ1-6, is GAGVSQSPRYKVAKRGQDVALRCDPISGHVSLFWYQQALGQGPEFLTYFQNEAQLDKSGLPSDRFFAERPEGSVSTLKIQRTQQEDSAVYLCASSLSLGEGLSPLHFGNGTRLTVT.

The chain uses TRBV2 and TRBJ2-5; D perhaps matches TRBD1 (5 bases). From germline, CDR1 is SNHLY and CDR2 FYNNEI. The CDR3 covers 14 residues. Trimming shortened V by 3 bases and J by 5 bases, and 13 bases separated the two germline ends. CDR3 in amino acids: CASSEIVRDETQYF. The CDR3 nucleotides read TGTGCCAGCAGTGAGATCGTCAGGGATGAGACCCAGTACTTC.